This is a list of T cell receptor beta chains from one sample in a study of T cell responses to AZD1222 COVID-19 vaccine. Sequencing used immunoSEQ multiplex PCR; TCRdb keeps in-frame clones, though not all of them. Among over 130,000 clones listed, 85% to 90% were seen once. Sequencing was performed on peripheral blood, taken 28 days after the second AZD1222 dose. The receptors come from an adult who received the AZD1222 COVID-19 vaccine. Both conserved end residues are part of each CDR3. D genes are given only for firm matches. Some rows mark clone size as missing; the rest say once, few, many or name a class of expanded clone.

>TRBV2|TRBJ2-4|once|-
TGTGCCAGCAGCCGGAGCACCCTAGCCAAAAACATTCAGTACTTC
CASSRSTLAKNIQYF
>TRBV5-1|TRBJ2-3|-|-
TGCGCCAGCAGCTCTACGGCTAACACAGATACGCAGTATTTT
CASSSTANTDTQYF
>TRBV4-2|TRBJ2-7|once|-
TGTGCCAGCAGCCGGGACCCGGGCTCAAACTACGAGCAGTACTTC
CASSRDPGSNYEQYF
>TRBV27|TRBJ1-4|-|-
TGTGCCAGCAGTCCCGCCCCAGGTTTGGCGATTGAAAAACTGTTTTTT
CASSPAPGLAIEKLFF
>TRBV5-6|TRBJ1-1|-|-
TGTGCCAGCGGCAGAAGAAACACTGAAGCTTTCTTT
CASGRRNTEAFF
>TRBV11-3|TRBJ2-2|-|-
TGTGCCAGCAGCTTAGATTCGGCTATGGGGGAGCTGTTTTTT
CASSLDSAMGELFF
>TRBV4-1|TRBJ2-7|-|-
TGCGCCAGCAGCCAAGACGGGCGGGAAAGGTACGAGCAGTACTTC
CASSQDGRERYEQYF
>TRBV11-2|TRBJ2-7|-|-
TGTGCCAGCAGCTTAGACAATACAGCAGCCTACGAGCAGTACTTC
CASSLDNTAAYEQYF
>TRBV28|TRBJ2-2|-|TRBD1
TGTGCCAGCAGTCCTGCCCACAGGGGCCCCACCGGGGAGCTGTTTTTT
CASSPAHRGPTGELFF
>TRBV6-5|TRBJ1-3|-|-
TGTGCCAGCAGTTACTCGAGATCTGGAAACACCATATATTTT
CASSYSRSGNTIYF
>TRBV6-5|TRBJ2-7|few|TRBD2
TGTGCCAGCAGTTATACGGCTAGCGGGGGATCCTACGAGCAGTACTTC
CASSYTASGGSYEQYF
>TRBV7-7|TRBJ2-3|once|TRBD2
TGTGCTAGCAGCTTAGGACTAGCGGGGGCGAACCTCACAGATACGCAGTATTTT
CASSLGLAGANLTDTQYF
>TRBV7-3|TRBJ2-7|-|TRBD2
TGTGCCAGCAGCTTCTCGGGGGAGGGTTGGCAGTACTTC
CASSFSGEGWQYF
>TRBV6-2/TRBV6-3|TRBJ2-2|-|-
TGTGCCAGCAGTCCCCAGAACACCGGGGAGCTGTTTTTT
CASSPQNTGELFF
>TRBV6-1|TRBJ2-1|-|-
TGTGCCAGCAGTGAACTCGGGGAGTCCTACAATGAGCAGTTCTTC
CASSELGESYNEQFF
>TRBV18|TRBJ2-2|-|-
TGTGCCAGCTCACCAGGATCCCCCTCCGGGACCGGGGAGCTGTTTTTT
CASSPGSPSGTGELFF
>TRBV7-8|TRBJ1-1|-|-
TGTGCCAGCAGCTTATCGAACAAGGTTAACACTGAAGCTTTCTTT
CASSLSNKVNTEAFF
>TRBV6-5|TRBJ1-5|-|-
TGTGCCAGCAGTAGACTCAACAGGGATCGTCAGCCCCAGCATTTT
CASSRLNRDRQPQHF
>TRBV21-1|TRBJ2-7|-|-
TGTGCCAGCGGGCGGCGGTACGAGCAGTACTTC
CASGRRYEQYF
>TRBV4-1|TRBJ1-2|-|-
TGCGCCAGCAGCCGTGGACAGTATGGCTACACCTTC
CASSRGQYGYTF
>TRBV5-4|TRBJ2-5|-|-
TGTGCCAGCAGCTCCGGAGGGACCCAAGAGACCCAGTACTTC
CASSSGGTQETQYF
>TRBV28|TRBJ2-3|-|-
TGTGCCAGCAGTTTGGCAGATACGCAGTATTTT
CASSLADTQYF
>TRBV18|TRBJ2-2|-|TRBD1
TGTGCCAGCTCACCCTTTGGACAGGAGAACACCGGGGAGCTGTTTTTT
CASSPFGQENTGELFF
>TRBV5-1|TRBJ2-5|-|TRBD2
TGCGCCAGCAGCCCCGGACTAGGCTTAGGAGAGACCCAGTACTTC
CASSPGLGLGETQYF
>TRBV19|TRBJ1-5|-|-
TGTGCCAGTAGTCGTAACACAGGGTCGGGCCAGCCCCAGCATTTT
CASSRNTGSGQPQHF
>TRBV19|TRBJ2-1|-|-
TGTGCCAGTAGTATTAGCAGGGCACGCTCCTACAATGAGCAGTTCTTC
CASSISRARSYNEQFF
>TRBV5-5|TRBJ1-5|-|-
TGTGCCAGCAGCTTGGATGTGCAGAACAATCAGCCCCAGCATTTT
CASSLDVQNNQPQHF
>TRBV10-3|TRBJ1-6|once|TRBD1
TGTGCCATCAGTGAGTCCCCGAGACAGGGGAGTAGTTCACCCCTCCACTTT
CAISESPRQGSSSPLHF
>TRBV3-1/TRBV3-2|TRBJ1-2|-|-
TGTGCCAGCAGCCTAGAGACAAACTATGGCTACACCTTC
CASSLETNYGYTF
>TRBV29-1|TRBJ2-7|-|-
TGCAGCGTCCCGCGGGGGCCAGCGAACGACTACGAGCAGTACTTC
CSVPRGPANDYEQYF
>TRBV6-1|TRBJ1-3|-|-
TGTGCCAGCAGTGACCCTAGGATTAGGACGGGAAACACCATATATTTT
CASSDPRIRTGNTIYF
>TRBV10-3|TRBJ2-7|-|-
TGTGCCATCAGTGAGGGAAACGGAGTTACGTACTTC
CAISEGNGVTYF
>TRBV11-2|TRBJ2-2|few|-
TGTGCCAGCAGCCCGCTGGGACTTGCCACCGGGGAGCTGTTTTTT
CASSPLGLATGELFF
>TRBV7-3|TRBJ2-3|-|TRBD2
TGTGCCAGCAGCCCCCTTCCTCGGGGGGGCGGGTTGGATACGCAGTATTTT
CASSPLPRGGGLDTQYF
>TRBV7-3|TRBJ2-1|-|TRBD2
TGTGCCAGCAGCTTACAATCTAGCGGCTACAATGAGCAGTTCTTC
CASSLQSSGYNEQFF
>TRBV6-5|TRBJ2-1|-|-
TGTGCCAGCAGTTCCGGGAGGGGGCGGAACAATGAGCAGTTCTTC
CASSSGRGRNNEQFF
>TRBV10-3|TRBJ1-5|-|-
TGTGCCATCAGTGTTGGTGGAGGGGATCAGCCCCAGCATTTT
CAISVGGGDQPQHF
>TRBV30|TRBJ2-7|-|TRBD1
TGTGCCTGGGCCGGGACAGGGGGGTACGAGCAGTACTTC
CAWAGTGGYEQYF
>TRBV7-2|TRBJ1-6|-|TRBD1
TGTGCCAGCAGCACCCAAACAGGGGGGTCGGGGTCACCCCTCCACTTT
CASSTQTGGSGSPLHF
>TRBV20-1|TRBJ2-3|-|TRBD2
TGCAGTGCTCGTGGACTAGCGGGAGACACAGATACGCAGTATTTT
CSARGLAGDTDTQYF
>TRBV5-1|TRBJ2-3|-|TRBD2
TGCGCCAGCAGCTTTCTAGCGGGAGTCACAGATACGCAGTATTTT
CASSFLAGVTDTQYF
>TRBV6-5|TRBJ1-1|few|-
TGTGCCAGCAGTAAGAACACTGAAGCTTTCTTT
CASSKNTEAFF
>TRBV9|TRBJ1-3|-|TRBD1
TGTGCCAGCAGCGTAGCCCCCGGGACAGCTGGAAACACCATATATTTT
CASSVAPGTAGNTIYF
>TRBV5-4|TRBJ1-2|-|-
TGTGCCAGCAGCACTACGTTCAGGGGTCCAGCGTCCGGCTACACCTTC
CASSTTFRGPASGYTF
>TRBV7-2|TRBJ2-5|-|-
TGTGCCAGCAGCACCACCCAAGAGACCCAGTACTTC
CASSTTQETQYF
>TRBV7-3|TRBJ2-1|-|TRBD2
TGTGCCAGCAGCTTAATCGCCCGAGGACTAGCGGGAATCGTCTCCTACAATGAGCAGTTCTTC
CASSLIARGLAGIVSYNEQFF
>TRBV5-8|TRBJ1-3|-|-
TGTGCCAGCAGCTTGTCTCGGCGGGGAAACACCATATATTTT
CASSLSRRGNTIYF